The present T cell receptor beta chain was sequenced within a study of T cells in narcolepsy. Using immunoSEQ multiplex PCR, the repertoire was profiled, and TCRdb retains in-frame clones only, with some absent. The table records fewer than 40,000 clones, less than 90% of them present only once. This sequence was found in a human donor in good health. Sequencing used memory (CD45RA-) CD4+ T cells from blood.

The CDR3, as DNA: TGTGCCAGCAGTACAGGGAACGGCAATCAGCCCCAGCATTTT. Residues: CASSTGNGNQPQHF. The rearrangement joins TRBV2 to TRBJ1-5; tentative D call: TRBD1 (6 bases). CDR3 length: 14 amino acids. Germline CDR1 is SNHLY and CDR2 is FYNNEI. The V end was cut by 5 bases, the J end by 2 bases, with 10 bases between. The variable domain in full, completed from reference TRBV2 and TRBJ1-5, reads EPEVTQTPSHQVTQMGQEVILRCVPISNHLYFYWYRQILGQKVEFLVSFYNNEISEKSEIFDDQFSVERPDGSNFTLKIRSTKLEDSAMYFCASSTGNGNQPQHFGDGTRLSIL.